This T cell receptor (beta chain) was sequenced for a study of shared clonotypes between healthy human individuals. Per the germline V gene, CDR1 is SGHNT and CDR2 is YYREEE (reference sequence). The CDR3 loop spans 17 amino acids. After removal of 4 bases from V and 4 bases from J, the junction contained 9 bases not matched to a gene. TCRdb's copy holds only in-frame clones and misses some; the assay was immunoSEQ multiplex PCR. Among about 2 million clones, 90% to 95% were seen once, and the ten largest hold more than 0.1%. The rearrangement links TRBV5-4 to TRBJ2-7; TRBD2 aligns across 15 bases. Sequenced input: naive CD4+ T cells sorted from blood. This sample's subset: CD45RA+ positively selected. This receptor was taken from a man between 18 and 35 years old in good health. The CDR3 region is CASSPEGTSGRIYEQYF. In nucleotides, the CDR3 is TGTGCCAGCAGCCCAGAAGGGACTAGCGGGAGGATATACGAGCAGTACTTC.